The 30 T cell receptor beta chains reported below all come from one sample, sequenced in a study of CD8+CD57+ T cells in acquired aplastic anemia. Genomic DNA constituted the template upon which TCR beta VDJ and CDR3 profiling was performed. TCRdb reprocessed the reads with MiXCR, giving one entry per CDR3 protein. The repertoire holds around 230,000 distinct CDR3 sequences, with 60% to 65% as singletons. The sequenced sample was sorted CD4+, CD8+, or CD8+CD57+ T cells (not recorded which) from PBMCs. All receptors derive from a human donor in good health.

In this sample, this clonotype turned up many times. The chain carries TRBV15 and TRBJ2-7; 7 bases match TRBD1. Per germline, CDR1 LNHNV and CDR2 YYDKDF (reference sequence). This CDR3 comprises 16 residues. With V trimmed by 9 bases and J by 6 bases, 20 bases remained unmatched. CDR3 amino acids: CATGDRASPVGFEQYF. The CDR3 DNA is TGTGCCACTGGTGACAGGGCTTCCCCAGTTGGATTCGAGCAGTACTTC.

The J gene is TRBJ2-4, the V gene TRBV10-3; no clear D. V shed 0 bases and J shed 1 base, with 10 bases lying between them. Germline V lookup: CDR1 ENHRY, CDR2 SYGVKD. The CDR3 sequence is 16 residues long. The CDR3 region is CAISESQDRAKNIQYF. The CDR3 region has the DNA TGTGCCATCAGTGAGTCCCAGGATAGGGCCAAAAACATTCAGTACTTC.

This chain joins TRBV20-1 and TRBJ2-7; TRBD1 matches at 8 bases. This CDR3 is built from 14 residues. CDR1 is DFQATT, CDR2 SNEGSKA, per germline (reference sequence). In DNA, the CDR3 is TGCAGCGCCGCGCGGTGGACAGGGCGCGACGAGCAGTACTTC. It codes for CSAARWTGRDEQYF.

V usage is TRBV20-1 and J usage is TRBJ2-7, with a tentative D call TRBD2 (7 bases). This CDR3 spans 16 amino acids. V lost 5 bases, J lost 5 bases, and 25 bases lay in between. Germline values: CDR1 DFQATT, CDR2 SNEGSKA (reference sequence). The CDR3 here is CSAWAFEGGLLDEQYF. DNA for the CDR3: TGCAGTGCTTGGGCCTTCGAGGGGGGGCTTCTCGACGAGCAGTACTTC.

The chain couples TRBV20-1 to TRBJ1-6; D perhaps matches TRBD1 (6 bases). CDR3 length equals 14 residues. V was clipped by 4 bases and J by 7 bases, with 14 bases between them. Germline V gene sequence: CDR1 DFQATT, CDR2 SNEGSKA (reference sequence). CDR3 residues: CSATDRDTNSPLHF. The CDR3 DNA sequence: TGCAGTGCTACCGACCGGGACACAAATTCACCCCTCCACTTT.

CDR3 sequence (DNA): TGCAGCGTTGAGTCTGGGTTTGAGCAGTTCTTC. It codes for CSVESGFEQFF. The chain combines TRBV29-1 with TRBJ2-1; unclear D gene. Between the trimmed V and J ends, which lost 3 bases and 9 bases, there was a span of 9 bases. Per germline, CDR1 SQVTM and CDR2 ANQGSEA. CDR3 length: 11 amino acids.

CDR3 nucleotides: TGTGCCAGCAGCGTAGCCCCAGGGAAAGGATATGGCTACACCTTC. Protein: CASSVAPGKGYGYTF. The chain recombines TRBV9 with TRBJ1-2; D is possibly TRBD1 (5 bases). CDR3 length: 15 amino acids. Trimming took 0 bases from V and 5 from J, leaving 14 bases between them. Germline assignment: CDR1 SGDLS and CDR2 YYNGEE.

This chain uses TRBV7-2 with TRBJ1-5; maybe TRBD1 (5 bases). Trimming removed 8 bases at V and 8 bases at J, with 16 bases between. The CDR3 is made up of 13 amino acids. In germline, CDR1 is SGHTA, CDR2 FQGNSA. Written as DNA, the CDR3 is TGTGCCAGCTCTCGGCAGGCGGGGGAGCCCCAGCATTTT. As protein: CASSRQAGEPQHF.

The chain uses TRBV9 and TRBJ2-5; perhaps TRBD1 as D (5 bases). The V gene lost 0 bases and the J gene lost 5 bases, with 8 bases spanning the gap. The length of the CDR3 is 13 residues. Germline CDR1 is SGDLS and CDR2 is YYNGEE. DNA for the CDR3: TGTGCCAGCAGCGTAGCTCAGGGCGAGACCCAGTACTTC. Protein product: CASSVAQGETQYF. Full variable domain (rest looked up from reference TRBV9 and TRBJ2-5): DSGVTQTPKHLITATGQRVTLRCSPRSGDLSVYWYQQSLDQGLQFLIQYYNGEERAKGNILERFSAQQFPDLHSELNLSSLELGDSALYFCASSVAQGETQYFGPGTRLLVL.

The chain joins TRBV20-1 to TRBJ2-3; D not resolved. Germline CDR1 is DFQATT and CDR2 is SNEGSKA (reference sequence). Trimming shortened V by 3 bases and J by 0 bases, and 7 bases separated the two germline ends. This CDR3 comprises 13 residues. The CDR3 spells CSASFPSTDTQYF. CDR3 DNA sequence: TGCAGTGCTAGTTTCCCTAGCACAGATACGCAGTATTTT.

With respect to this clonotype: No conserved phenylalanine or tryptophan ends this CDR3, so it is likely a read error. The chain couples TRBV29-1 to TRBJ2-7; D is ambiguous. CDR3 length: 11 amino acids. Per the germline V gene, CDR1 is SQVTM and CDR2 is ANQGSEA. V lost 4 bases and J 4 bases, leaving 8 bases between the germline ends. The CDR3, as DNA: TGCAGCGTTGTAGGTGCATACGAGCAGTACCTC. Its translation: CSVVGAYEQYL.

On this clonotype: The junction does not match germline at one end; this may be a read error. The rearrangement joins TRBV4-1 to TRBJ1-4; no definite D call. This CDR3 has 11 amino acids. From germline, CDR1 is MGHRA and CDR2 YSYEKL. CDR3 nucleotides: TGCACCAGCAGCCAAGGGCCCTTAGTGCTTTTT. It specifies CTSSQGPLVLF.

The chain combines TRBV20-1 with TRBJ1-4; D is unclear. V gave up 6 bases and J gave up 14 bases, with 16 bases separating them. Germline assignment: CDR1 DFQATT and CDR2 SNEGSKA (reference sequence). This CDR3 comprises 11 residues. In nucleotides, the CDR3 is TGCAGTGCCAGCCTAATGAAAAGGCTGTTTTTT. It encodes CSASLMKRLFF.

This clonotype was detected only a few times. The chain uses TRBV10-1 and TRBJ1-2; the D gene is possibly TRBD1 (5 bases). The CDR3 spans 16 residues. V shed 5 bases and J shed 6 bases, with 22 bases lying between them. Germline values: CDR1 WNHNN, CDR2 SYGVQD (reference sequence). DNA of the CDR3: TGCGCCAGCAGTCGTGACTCGTCATTGGGAGGGGATGGCTACACCTTC. This translates into CASSRDSSLGGDGYTF.

This clonotype was counted a few times. This chain connects TRBV7-3 to TRBJ1-1, with D maybe TRBD1 (5 bases). CDR3 size: 15 residues. Germline V CDR1 and CDR2: SGHTA, FQGTGA. The V and J ends lost 2 bases and 1 base respectively, with 11 bases between them. The DNA for the CDR3 is TGTGCCAGCAGCTTACAGACAGATGCGAACACTGAAGCTTTCTTT. As protein: CASSLQTDANTEAFF.

This clonotype was observed a few times. The chain combines TRBV29-1 with TRBJ2-1; maybe TRBD2 (6 bases). The germline V gene encodes CDR1 SQVTM and CDR2 ANQGSEA. Trimming pared 1 base from V and 4 bases from J, leaving 11 bases between. CDR3 length: 14 residues. The CDR3 protein is CSVEGGELYNEQFF. DNA of the CDR3: TGCAGCGTTGAAGGGGGGGAACTTTACAATGAGCAGTTCTTC.

This clonotype was detected many times. The chain combines TRBV30 with TRBJ2-7, with D uncertain. The germline gives CDR1 GTSNPN, CDR2 SVGIG (reference sequence). The CDR3 is 12 residues long. The germline V and J ends were trimmed by 0 bases and 2 bases, with 5 bases remaining between them. The CDR3 is CAWSVGTYEQYF. CDR3 coding DNA: TGTGCCTGGAGTGTGGGGACCTACGAGCAGTACTTC.

This clonotype was observed a handful of times. The chain has TRBV19 and TRBJ2-7, with no clear D. Germline V gives CDR1 LNHDA, CDR2 SQIVND (reference sequence). CDR3 length: 14 residues. Trimming pared 10 bases from V and 3 bases from J, leaving 19 bases between. The CDR3 loop reads CATSPRHDLYEQYF. The CDR3 DNA follows: TGTGCCACTTCCCCTAGGCATGACCTCTACGAGCAGTACTTC.

This clonotype was detected ten times or more. This rearrangement joins TRBV7-3 to TRBJ2-7; D remains unclear. V was clipped by 1 base and J by 3 bases, with 13 bases between them. The CDR3 runs 15 residues. CDR1 and CDR2 from the germline V gene are SGHTA and FQGTGA. CDR3: CASSLSVDNRYEQYF. The CDR3 coding sequence is TGTGCCAGCAGCTTAAGTGTCGACAACCGCTACGAGCAGTACTTC. The complete variable domain, with remaining parts taken from reference TRBV7-3 and TRBJ2-7, reads GAGVSQTPSNKVTEKGKYVELRCDPISGHTALYWYRQSLGQGPEFLIYFQGTGAADDSGLPNDRFFAVRPEGSVSTLKIQRTERGDSAVYLCASSLSVDNRYEQYFGPGTRLTVT.

This chain connects TRBV5-1 to TRBJ2-1, with D perhaps TRBD1 (5 bases). Germline CDR1 and CDR2: SGHRS and YFSETQ. Trimming removed 7 bases from V and 4 bases from J, with 15 bases in between. The CDR3 contains 14 residues. The CDR3 loop reads CASATTAGYNEQFF. The CDR3, as DNA: TGCGCCAGCGCCACCACGGCAGGGTACAATGAGCAGTTCTTC. Together with reference TRBV5-1 and TRBJ2-1, the CDR3 gives the full variable domain: KAGVTQTPRYLIKTRGQQVTLSCSPISGHRSVSWYQQTPGQGLQFLFEYFSETQRNKGNFPGRFSGRQFSNSRSEMNVSTLELGDSALYLCASATTAGYNEQFFGPGTRLTVL.

This chain links TRBV20-1 with TRBJ1-6, with a weak D call TRBD1 (5 bases). V dropped 4 bases and J dropped 10 bases, with 11 bases sitting between them. The CDR3 contains 12 residues. The germline V gene has CDR1 DFQATT and CDR2 SNEGSKA (reference sequence). Written as DNA, the CDR3 is TGCAGTGCTAAGGTCGAGGGGTCACCCCTCCACTTT. This translates into CSAKVEGSPLHF.

Many counts were recorded for this clonotype. The chain combines TRBV24-1 with TRBJ1-2; no definite D call. The CDR3 is 14 residues long. V dropped 5 bases and J dropped 0 bases, with 9 bases sitting between them. CDR1 and CDR2 from the germline V gene are KGHDR and SFDVKD. CDR3: CATSVAGSNYGYTF. CDR3 bases: TGTGCCACCAGTGTCGCTGGGTCTAACTATGGCTACACCTTC.

This clonotype turned up a few times. The chain couples TRBV5-6 to TRBJ2-7; 7 bases are a match to TRBD1. The CDR3 covers 13 residues. Germline V gene data show CDR1 as SGHDT and CDR2 as YYEEEE. After removal of 6 bases from V and 0 bases from J, the junction contained 3 bases not matched to a gene. The CDR3 is CASTGDSSYEQYF. Written as DNA, the CDR3 is TGTGCCAGCACCGGGGACAGCTCCTACGAGCAGTACTTC.

There are many counts of this clonotype. The chain employs TRBV25-1 and TRBJ2-7; TRBD1 aligns across 7 bases. The germline V gene has CDR1 MGHDK and CDR2 SYGVNS. The CDR3 has 16 amino acids. Trimming cost V 5 bases and J 0 bases; bases outside gene matches: 10. CDR3: CASSILQGPSSYEQYF. The CDR3 DNA is TGTGCCAGCAGTATATTACAGGGGCCAAGCTCCTACGAGCAGTACTTC.

Only a few counts were recorded for this clonotype. In DNA, the CDR3 is TGTGCCAGCAACCGACAGGCTTTCCCGCCTCAGCCCCAGCATTTT. This encodes CASNRQAFPPQPQHF. The rearrangement uses TRBV28 and TRBJ1-5, with D maybe TRBD1 (6 bases). This CDR3 is built from 15 residues. CDR1 is MDHEN, CDR2 SYDVKM, per germline. Deletions cut 7 bases from V and 6 bases from J, with 19 bases between.

The chain carries TRBV12-3 or TRBV12-4 and TRBJ2-7, with 10 positions matching TRBD2. The V segment lost 5 bases and the J segment 9 bases; nucleotides outside the gene matches: 13. CDR3 length equals 15 residues. CDR3 protein: CASSPGGSGGGAQYF. In DNA form, the CDR3 reads TGTGCCAGCAGTCCCGGCGGCAGCGGGGGGGGGGCGCAGTACTTC.

This clonotype was observed a few times. The V gene is TRBV29-1, the J gene TRBJ1-2, with no clear D. This CDR3 contains 11 residues. Germline V CDR1 and CDR2: SQVTM, ANQGSEA. V was trimmed by 3 bases and J by 6 bases, leaving 8 bases between them. CDR3 coding DNA: TGCAGCGTTGATTCTAGGAATGGCTACACCTTC. Translating gives CSVDSRNGYTF.

This clonotype was seen repeatedly, ten times or more. The chain is built from TRBV7-9 and TRBJ1-1, with 8 positions matching TRBD1. Trimming took 2 bases from V and 5 from J; bases not matched to a gene: 7. CDR3 size: 15 residues. Germline loops: CDR1 SEHNR, CDR2 FQNEAQ (reference sequence). The CDR3 bases are TGTGCCAGCAGCTTAACACAGGGGGTGCGGACTGAAGCTTTCTTT. Translating gives CASSLTQGVRTEAFF.

This clonotype occurred many times. V usage is TRBV7-6 and J usage is TRBJ2-3; D may be TRBD1 (6 bases). Germline V CDR1 and CDR2: SGHVS, FNYEAQ. The CDR3 has 17 residues. Trimming cost V 4 bases and J 1 base, with 18 bases left between them. CDR3 protein: CASSWEPQGVGTDTQYF. As DNA, the CDR3 is TGTGCCAGCAGCTGGGAACCACAGGGAGTCGGCACAGATACGCAGTATTTT. Full variable domain (remainder filled in from reference TRBV7-6 and TRBJ2-3): GAGVSQSPRYKVTKRGQDVALRCDPISGHVSLYWYRQALGQGPEFLTYFNYEAQQDKSGLPNDRFSAERPEGSISTLTIQRTEQRDSAMYRCASSWEPQGVGTDTQYFGPGTRLTVL.

The chain couples TRBV5-5 to TRBJ2-1, with D maybe TRBD2 (7 bases). Trimming took 7 bases from V and 12 from J, leaving 20 bases between them. In germline, CDR1 is SGHKS, CDR2 YYEKEE (reference sequence). The CDR3 sequence is 13 residues long. The CDR3 nucleotides read TGTGCCAGCGCCCGGGGGGCCACAGATACGCAGTTCTTC. Translation gives CASARGATDTQFF.